One TCR beta chain is described in this entry. This sample is part of a study of blood T cell repertoires in COVID-19. The overall study: Some COVID-19 samples were acute and others convalescent; all came from the United States, Italy and Spain. The cDNA or gDNA used as material had been derived from T cells, B-cell-depleted T cells, or PBMCs.

In germline, CDR1 is MNHEY, CDR2 SVGAGI. This CDR3 spans 15 amino acids. Between the trimmed V and J ends, which lost 7 bases and 1 base, there was a span of 13 bases. Study processing details: Nucleated cell counts were estimated from reference gene primer amplification. Clones were sequenced by immunoSEQ multiplex PCR, and TCRdb holds only the in-frame ones, with some missing. That table is the source of V, J and clone size, and D and trimming were worked out from the DNA. The data contain some 180,000 clones, more than 70% of them singletons. The source of this sequence is a man aged 50-60 years who had recovered from COVID-19. Sequenced material: peripheral blood. The gene calls are TRBV6-5 and TRBJ2-2, with no clear D. The CDR3 DNA sequence: TGTGCCAGCACCGACAAAAACTTGAACACCGGGGAGCTGTTTTTT. This gives the protein CASTDKNLNTGELFF.